One sample yielded the 24 T cell receptor beta chains listed below, sequenced in a study of T cell changes during pregnancy in multiple sclerosis (dated by TCRdb to about 2019). The method behind the library was the immunoSEQ multiplex PCR assay. TCRdb provides this immuneACCESS table in a form limited to in-frame rearrangements. Some clones are lacking; in checked studies, under half of them reflect an unresolved V gene, and why the rest are absent is not known. In all, the sample holds 50,000 to 80,000 clones, and roughly 90% of those were seen once. The top ten clonotypes cover approximately 5% of the sample. The specimen was CD8+ T cells from peripheral blood mononuclear cells, collected before pregnancy. These receptors were obtained from a female donor with multiple sclerosis, enrolled in a pregnancy study.

The rearrangement uses TRBV6-5 and TRBJ2-5; 7 bases map to TRBD1. The CDR3 has 15 amino acids. The trim removed 2 bases at V and 5 bases at J, leaving 8 bases unmatched. Germline CDR1 is MNHEY and CDR2 is SVGAGI. CDR3 region: CASSYQTGVFETQYF. In DNA, the CDR3 is TGTGCCAGCAGTTACCAAACAGGGGTTTTCGAGACCCAGTACTTC.

J is TRBJ2-5 and V is TRBV19, with 16 bases matching TRBD2. Germline assignment: CDR1 LNHDA and CDR2 SQIVND (reference sequence). The CDR3 has 17 residues. V lost 5 bases to trimming and J lost 5 bases; unmatched junction nucleotides: 8. CDR3 DNA sequence: TGTGCCAGTAGTGCGGGACTAGCGGGGGGGCCCCGGGAGACCCAGTACTTC. It encodes CASSAGLAGGPRETQYF.

The CDR3 region is CASSFDSSGNTIYF. The CDR3 DNA reads as TGCGCCAGCAGCTTTGACAGCTCTGGAAACACCATATATTTT. This chain uses TRBV5-1 with TRBJ1-3, with TRBD1 as a possible D gene (5 bases). In germline, CDR1 is SGHRS, CDR2 YFSETQ. The V gene lost 2 bases and the J gene lost 0 bases, with 6 bases spanning the gap. This CDR3 is built from 14 residues.

The J gene is TRBJ1-1, the V gene TRBV7-6; D is unclear. Germline CDR1 and CDR2: SGHVS and FNYEAQ. The CDR3 length is 13 residues. V gave up 2 bases and J gave up 7 bases, with 11 bases separating them. The CDR3 DNA reads as TGTGCCAGCAGCTTACACTCGGGAGGTGAAGCTTTCTTT. Encoded protein: CASSLHSGGEAFF.

The DNA for the CDR3 is TGTGCCAGCAGTCAAGGGACAGGGGCTTTCTATGGCTACACCTTC. Protein: CASSQGTGAFYGYTF. The V and J genes are TRBV6-5 and TRBJ1-2, with 10 bases lining up with TRBD1. Trimming took 5 bases from V and 4 from J; bases not matched to a gene: 7. The CDR3 is made up of 15 amino acids. Germline V gene sequence: CDR1 MNHEY, CDR2 SVGAGI.

This chain's CDR3 is CASSNGGTEAFF. The CDR3 nucleotides read TGTGCCAGCAGCAATGGGGGGACTGAAGCTTTCTTT. The V gene is TRBV7-3, the J gene TRBJ1-1; tentative D call: TRBD1 (5 bases). V was pared by 5 bases and J by 5 bases, with 9 bases between. The CDR3 runs 12 residues. Germline CDR1 SGHTA, CDR2 FQGTGA.

The chain employs TRBV5-1 and TRBJ2-2; D is unclear. Germline lookup yields CDR1 SGHRS and CDR2 YFSETQ. V shed 4 bases and J shed 3 bases, with 13 bases lying between them. The CDR3 has 15 residues. CDR3 loop: CASSARYQDTGELFF. The DNA of the CDR3 is TGCGCCAGCAGCGCCCGGTATCAGGACACCGGGGAGCTGTTTTTT.

The chain joins TRBV13 to TRBJ2-3, with TRBD2 as a possible D gene (6 bases). CDR3 size: 14 residues. Germline V gene lookup returns CDR1 PRHDT and CDR2 FYEKMQ (reference sequence). V dropped 4 bases and J dropped 6 bases, with 14 bases sitting between them. The CDR3 DNA follows: TGTGCCAGCAGCTCTGGACTAATTTTGGATACGCAGTATTTT. Its protein product is CASSSGLILDTQYF.

This clone has just a few counts. J is TRBJ2-5 and V is TRBV7-6, with 9 positions matching TRBD1. CDR3 size: 14 residues. CDR1 and CDR2 (germline): SGHVS, FNYEAQ. J lost 4 bases, V lost 5 bases, and 5 bases had no gene match. The CDR3 here is CASSESTGGETQYF. In DNA, the CDR3 is TGTGCCAGCAGCGAATCGACAGGGGGAGAGACCCAGTACTTC.

V usage is TRBV7-6 and J usage is TRBJ2-2; D is undetermined. This CDR3 has 15 residues. V was cut by 7 bases and J by 1 base, with 13 bases left in between. CDR1 SGHVS and CDR2 FNYEAQ come from the germline V gene. The CDR3, as DNA: TGTGCCAGCAACACAAACCCCCGGAACACCGGGGAGCTGTTTTTT. Protein sequence: CASNTNPRNTGELFF.

This clone was seen once. The chain joins TRBV7-6 to TRBJ1-1, with 8 bases lining up with TRBD1. The V gene's germline CDR1 is SGHVS and CDR2 FNYEAQ. The CDR3 sequence is 14 residues long. With 1 base clipped from V and 7 bases from J, the junction kept 5 bases outside the gene matches. The CDR3 spells CASSLGGRGLEAFF. The CDR3 nucleotides read TGTGCCAGCAGCTTAGGAGGCAGGGGGCTTGAAGCTTTCTTT.

This clone has a single count. The chain uses TRBV5-4 and TRBJ1-1; 8 bases align to TRBD1. The CDR3 runs 14 residues. V lost 0 bases, J lost 4 bases, and 2 bases stayed unmatched. Germline lookup yields CDR1 SGHNT and CDR2 YYREEE (reference sequence). CDR3 protein: CASSLDRGSTEAFF. DNA for the CDR3: TGTGCCAGCAGCTTGGACAGGGGGAGCACTGAAGCTTTCTTT.

The CDR3 DNA is TGTGCCAGCAGCCTGTGGGGTAGCGGCTACGAGCAGTACTTC. This gives the protein CASSLWGSGYEQYF. The genes are TRBV5-6 and TRBJ2-7, with D possibly matching TRBD2 (6 bases). This CDR3 region has 14 residues. Trimming took 4 bases from V and 3 from J, leaving 14 bases between them. Germline CDR1 is SGHDT and CDR2 is YYEEEE.

The genes are TRBV29-1 and TRBJ1-4; the D gene is possibly TRBD1 (6 bases). Germline V gives CDR1 SQVTM, CDR2 ANQGSEA. This CDR3 has 14 residues. Trimming pared 4 bases from V and 7 bases from J, leaving 16 bases between. The DNA of the CDR3 is TGCAGCGTTGCATCCCCAGGGGTGGCTGAAAAACTGTTTTTT. It is translated as CSVASPGVAEKLFF.

About this clone: The sample holds other DNA sequences that translate to the same CDR3. The gene calls are TRBV13 and TRBJ1-1, with a weak D call TRBD1 (5 bases). The germline V and J ends were trimmed by 0 bases and 0 bases, with 8 bases remaining between them. Germline values: CDR1 PRHDT, CDR2 FYEKMQ (reference sequence). The CDR3 runs to 15 residues. The DNA of the CDR3 is TGTGCCAGCAGCTTAGGCCCAGGGCTGAACACTGAAGCTTTCTTT. It is translated as CASSLGPGLNTEAFF.

The chain has TRBV9 and TRBJ1-1; 8 bases fit TRBD1. Germline V gene sequence: CDR1 SGDLS, CDR2 YYNGEE. The CDR3 has 15 residues. J lost 3 bases, V lost 1 base, and 5 bases had no gene match. CDR3 amino acids: CASSVTRGPDTEAFF. CDR3 DNA: TGTGCCAGCAGCGTAACCAGGGGGCCCGACACTGAAGCTTTCTTT.

V is TRBV6-5 and J is TRBJ1-2; D unclear. This CDR3 is 13 amino acids long. The V end lost 5 bases, the J end lost 5 bases, and 12 bases lay between the germline ends. Germline-derived CDR1 and CDR2 are MNHEY and SVGAGI. The chain's CDR3 is CASSHEEDYGYTF. In DNA form, the CDR3 reads TGTGCCAGCAGTCACGAGGAGGATTATGGCTACACCTTC.

CDR3 in DNA: TGTGCCAGCGGCAGCGGGGGGCACACAGATACGCAGTATTTT. This codes for CASGSGGHTDTQYF. This chain links TRBV6-4 with TRBJ2-3; 9 positions agree with TRBD2. This CDR3 region has 14 residues. The J segment lost 2 bases and the V segment lost 8 bases, leaving 5 bases of the junction unmatched. Germline CDR1 and CDR2: MRHNA and SNTAGT.

J is TRBJ2-1 and V is TRBV5-6, with D maybe TRBD2 (6 bases). CDR3 length: 15 amino acids. CDR1 is SGHDT, CDR2 YYEEEE, per germline. V lost 3 bases and J 4 bases, leaving 14 bases between the germline ends. The CDR3 reads CASSSPPGGYNEQFF. CDR3 sequence (DNA): TGTGCCAGCAGCTCACCCCCTGGGGGGTACAATGAGCAGTTCTTC. The full variable domain, in which reference TRBV5-6 and TRBJ2-1 provide the parts outside the CDR3, is DAGVTQSPTHLIKTRGQQVTLRCSPKSGHDTVSWYQQALGQGPQFIFQYYEEEERQRGNFPDRFSGHQFPNYSSELNVNALLLGDSALYLCASSSPPGGYNEQFFGPGTRLTVL.

The chain joins TRBV7-6 to TRBJ2-5; 7 nucleotides match TRBD1. Germline CDR1 and CDR2: SGHVS and FNYEAQ. The CDR3 runs to 16 residues. After removal of 5 bases from V and 2 bases from J, the junction contained 11 bases not matched to a gene. The CDR3 spells CASSDLRTGLQETQYF. The CDR3 nucleotides read TGTGCCAGCAGCGATCTCCGGACAGGCCTGCAAGAGACCCAGTACTTC.

This clone was observed once. The rearrangement links TRBV4-1 to TRBJ1-1; possible D gene TRBD1, 6 bases. In germline, CDR1 is MGHRA, CDR2 YSYEKL. Trimming left V 0 bases short and J 4 bases short, with 9 bases between. The CDR3 covers 14 residues. This CDR3 reads CASSQDRGTTEAFF. CDR3 bases: TGCGCCAGCAGCCAAGACAGGGGTACCACTGAAGCTTTCTTT.

This clone was counted once. The chain has TRBV2 and TRBJ2-1, with 12 bases matching TRBD2. Trimming removed 5 bases from V and 2 bases from J; junction bases left unmatched: 7. The CDR3 runs to 17 residues. The V gene's germline CDR1 is SNHLY and CDR2 FYNNEI. CDR3 in amino acids: CASSLAGGLPPYNEQFF. The CDR3 DNA follows: TGTGCCAGCAGTCTAGCGGGGGGGCTCCCTCCCTACAATGAGCAGTTCTTC. The full variable domain, in which reference TRBV2 and TRBJ2-1 provide the parts outside the CDR3, is EPEVTQTPSHQVTQMGQEVILRCVPISNHLYFYWYRQILGQKVEFLVSFYNNEISEKSEIFDDQFSVERPDGSNFTLKIRSTKLEDSAMYFCASSLAGGLPPYNEQFFGPGTRLTVL.

The V gene is TRBV7-9, the J gene TRBJ1-1, with D perhaps matching TRBD1 (6 bases). Germline-derived CDR1 and CDR2 are SEHNR and FQNEAQ (reference sequence). This CDR3 spans 12 amino acids. V shed 6 bases and J shed 6 bases, with 11 bases lying between them. CDR3 in amino acids: CASRGGGAEAFF. The CDR3 nucleotides are TGTGCCAGCAGGGGAGGGGGGGCTGAAGCTTTCTTT. The full variable domain, in which reference TRBV7-9 and TRBJ1-1 provide the parts outside the CDR3, is DTGVSQNPRHKITKRGQNVTFRCDPISEHNRLYWYRQTLGQGPEFLTYFQNEAQLEKSRLLSDRFSAERPKGSFSTLEIQRTEQGDSAMYLCASRGGGAEAFFGQGTRLTVV.

The chain recombines TRBV11-1 with TRBJ2-1; D is undetermined. Germline assignment: CDR1 SGHAT and CDR2 FQDESV (reference sequence). This CDR3 comprises 15 residues. V lost 4 bases to trimming and J lost 0 bases, with 10 bases between them. CDR3 DNA sequence: TGTGCCAGCAGCTACGCAGGCAGCTCCTACAATGAGCAGTTCTTC. Protein: CASSYAGSSYNEQFF. Looking up the rest from reference TRBV11-1 and TRBJ2-1 gives the full variable domain: EAEVAQSPRYKITEKSQAVAFWCDPISGHATLYWYRQILGQGPELLVQFQDESVVDDSQLPKDRFSAERLKGVDSTLKIQPAELGDSAMYLCASSYAGSSYNEQFFGPGTRLTVL.